This TCR beta chain was found in a study of technical replicates of blood from a few donors. Losses at the gene ends were 4 bases for V and 8 bases for J; bases not matched to a gene: 10. The CDR3 length is 14 residues. Germline CDR1 is LGHNA and CDR2 is YNFKEQ. Assay: immunoSEQ multiplex PCR; the TCRdb copy retains only in-frame clones and omits some. This sample yields about 84,000 clones, of which 93% are seen a single time; roughly 0.26% belongs to the top ten. The sequenced material came from T cells isolated from PBMCs. The chain is built from TRBV4-2 and TRBJ1-2; 7 bases are shared with TRBD1. The clonotype was recovered from a human donor in good health. The CDR3 DNA follows: TGTGCCAGCAGCCTGTTCGGAACAGGGGTAGGCTACACCTTC. Translation gives CASSLFGTGVGYTF.